The 2 T cell receptor beta chains in this list originate from one sample, sequenced in a study of T-cell reconstitution after alpha-beta-depleted transplantation in children (dated by TCRdb to 2016 to 2017). Library preparation employed PCR. TCRdb records Illumina HiSeq 2500 as the sequencer. To normalize quantification of the TCRbeta repertoire, the TCR libraries were built with molecular barcoding that relied on unique molecular identifiers. The raw public reads went through TCRdb reprocessing: fastp at Q25, MiXCR clone calling, in-frame beta chains kept. Every distinct CDR3 protein forms one entry, paired with its most common genes and DNA. The sample yields 100,000 to 120,000 distinct CDR3 sequences; approximately 10% were counted once. Clones ranked in the top ten supply approximately 8% of the sample. Sequenced material: PBMCs from the stem cell graft donor, taken from the stem cell graft. These receptors all come from a human donor who donated a stem cell graft to a child with acute lymphoblastic leukemia.

Turning to this clonotype: A read error may be the cause here, since a much bigger clone is one base away. The chain links TRBV20-1 to TRBJ2-3; D might be TRBD2 (8 bases). The V end lost 6 bases, the J end lost 6 bases, and 28 bases lay between the germline ends. The CDR3 is 17 amino acids. CDR1 and CDR2 (germline): DFQATT, SNEGSKA (reference sequence). This CDR3 is CSASPRGPASGGDTQYF. In DNA, the CDR3 is TGCAGTGCCTCTCCGAGGGGGCCCGCCTCGGGGGGGGATACGCAGTATTTT.

This clonotype was counted ten times or more. The gene calls are TRBV20-1 and TRBJ2-3, with D perhaps TRBD2 (5 bases). Germline assignment: CDR1 DFQATT and CDR2 SNEGSKA (reference sequence). The V end was cut by 3 bases, the J end by 6 bases, with 16 bases between. The CDR3 is 14 amino acids. The CDR3 sequence is CSASEARRGDTQYF. The CDR3 region has the DNA TGCAGTGCTAGTGAGGCTAGGCGAGGGGATACGCAGTATTTT.